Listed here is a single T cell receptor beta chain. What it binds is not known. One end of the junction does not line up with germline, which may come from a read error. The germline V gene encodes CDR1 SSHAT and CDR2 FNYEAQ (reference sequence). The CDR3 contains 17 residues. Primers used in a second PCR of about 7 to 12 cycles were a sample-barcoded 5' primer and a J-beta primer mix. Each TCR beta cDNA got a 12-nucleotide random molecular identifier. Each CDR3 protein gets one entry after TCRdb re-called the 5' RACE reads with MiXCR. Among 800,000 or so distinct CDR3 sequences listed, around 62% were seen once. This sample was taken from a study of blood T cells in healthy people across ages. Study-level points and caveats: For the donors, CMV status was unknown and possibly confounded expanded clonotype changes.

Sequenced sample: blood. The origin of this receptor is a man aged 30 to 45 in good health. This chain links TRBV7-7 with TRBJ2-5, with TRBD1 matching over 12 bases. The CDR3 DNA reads TGTGCTAGCAGCTTGGACTCCGGGACAGGGGGCAGGGAGACCCAGTACTTC. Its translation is CASSLDSGTGGRETQYF.